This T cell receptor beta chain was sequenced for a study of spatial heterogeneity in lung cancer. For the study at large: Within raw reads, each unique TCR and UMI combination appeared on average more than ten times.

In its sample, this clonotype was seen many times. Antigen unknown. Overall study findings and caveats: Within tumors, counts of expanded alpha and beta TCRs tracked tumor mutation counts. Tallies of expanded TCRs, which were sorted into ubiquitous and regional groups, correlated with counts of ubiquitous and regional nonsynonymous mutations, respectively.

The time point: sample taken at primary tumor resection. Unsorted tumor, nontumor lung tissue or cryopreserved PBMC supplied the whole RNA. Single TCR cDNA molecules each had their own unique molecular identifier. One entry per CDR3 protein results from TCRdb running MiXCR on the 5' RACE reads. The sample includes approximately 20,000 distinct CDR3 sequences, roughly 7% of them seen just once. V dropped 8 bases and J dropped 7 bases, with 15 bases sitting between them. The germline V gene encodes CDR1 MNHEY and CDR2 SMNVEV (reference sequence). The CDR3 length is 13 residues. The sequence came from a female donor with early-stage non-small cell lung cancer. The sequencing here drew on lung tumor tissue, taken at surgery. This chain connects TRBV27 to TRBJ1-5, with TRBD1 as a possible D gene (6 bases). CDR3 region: CASGIGGRQPQHF. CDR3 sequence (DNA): TGTGCCAGCGGGATAGGGGGTCGGCAGCCCCAGCATTTT.